These 24 T cell receptor beta chains share one sample of origin, sequenced in a study of T-cell memory formation after mild COVID-19. TCRdb ran MiXCR on the 5' RACE reads and lists one entry per CDR3 protein. The sample records around 130,000 distinct CDR3 sequences, more than 13% being singletons. The sample comprised PBMCs or a T cell subset sorted from them (not recorded which). Receptor source: an adult woman who had mild COVID-19 (a few samples of this study predate the infection). Cell type and time point are not known.

This clonotype was counted only a few times. The CDR3 protein is CSVPVGADYNEQFF. CDR3 nucleotides: TGCAGCGTCCCCGTCGGGGCCGACTACAATGAGCAGTTCTTC. This chain uses TRBV29-1 with TRBJ2-1; D may match TRBD1 or TRBD2 (5 bases each). The V and J ends lost 6 bases and 3 bases respectively, with 15 bases between them. Looked up from germline, CDR1 is SQVTM and CDR2 is ANQGSEA. The CDR3 loop spans 14 amino acids.

In its sample, this clonotype was seen a few times. V usage is TRBV12-3 or TRBV12-4 and J usage is TRBJ2-5; tentatively, D is TRBD1 (6 bases). V gave up 8 bases and J gave up 7 bases, with 11 bases separating them. The CDR3 sequence is 11 residues long. CDR3 sequence reads: CASYEGGTQYF. Written as DNA, the CDR3 is TGTGCCAGCTACGAAGGGGGGACCCAGTACTTC.

This clonotype was counted a few times. The rearrangement uses TRBV6-2 or TRBV6-3 and TRBJ1-5; D unclear. CDR3 size: 14 residues. CDR1 is MNHEY, CDR2 SVGEGT, per germline. V dropped 2 bases and J dropped 7 bases, with 12 bases sitting between them. CDR3 region: CASSYGAFSQPQHF. The CDR3, as DNA: TGTGCCAGCAGTTACGGAGCCTTTTCGCAGCCCCAGCATTTT.

V is TRBV13 and J is TRBJ2-1; D is ambiguous. Trimming pared 1 base from V and 8 bases from J, leaving 15 bases between. Germline lookup yields CDR1 PRHDT and CDR2 FYEKMQ (reference sequence). The CDR3 runs to 15 residues. This chain's CDR3 is CASSLEGLGSHEQFF. The DNA for the CDR3 is TGTGCCAGCAGCTTAGAGGGCCTGGGCAGCCATGAGCAGTTCTTC. Using reference TRBV13 and TRBJ2-1 for the parts outside the CDR3, the full variable domain is AAGVIQSPRHLIKEKRETATLKCYPIPRHDTVYWYQQGPGQDPQFLISFYEKMQSDKGSIPDRFSAQQFSDYHSELNMSSLELGDSALYFCASSLEGLGSHEQFFGPGTRLTVL.

This rearrangement joins TRBV5-6 to TRBJ2-3; 10 bases are a match to TRBD2. The length of the CDR3 is 15 residues. From germline, CDR1 is SGHDT and CDR2 YYEEEE. Trimming took 2 bases from V and 2 from J; bases not matched to a gene: 2. Here the CDR3 reads CASSLSGGATDTQYF. CDR3 DNA: TGTGCCAGCAGCTTAAGCGGGGGGGCCACAGATACGCAGTATTTT.

This clonotype has a handful of counts. The chain couples TRBV5-6 to TRBJ2-1, with D unresolved. Germline V gene sequence: CDR1 SGHDT, CDR2 YYEEEE. The CDR3 contains 14 residues. V was shortened by 0 bases and J by 4 bases, with 8 bases between the two germline ends. CDR3 bases: TGTGCCAGCAGCTTGGGAAACGGGTACAATGAGCAGTTCTTC. The encoded protein is CASSLGNGYNEQFF.

J is TRBJ2-7 and V is TRBV7-9; D could derive from TRBD1 or TRBD2 (5 bases each). Germline CDR1 is SEHNR and CDR2 is FQNEAQ (reference sequence). This CDR3 contains 13 residues. Trimming removed 5 bases at V and 4 bases at J, with 12 bases between. CDR3 residues: CASSQEGRYEQYF. CDR3 DNA: TGTGCCAGCAGCCAAGAGGGACGATACGAGCAGTACTTC.

This clonotype was seen a few times. This chain links TRBV5-6 with TRBJ2-5, with D possibly being TRBD2 (5 bases). Germline CDR1 is SGHDT and CDR2 is YYEEEE. The CDR3 is made up of 16 amino acids. Trimming took off 4 bases at V and 3 bases at J, with 19 bases between the two ends. The CDR3 region is CASSTRTTSWEETQYF. As DNA, the CDR3 is TGTGCCAGCAGCACCAGAACAACTAGTTGGGAAGAGACCCAGTACTTC.

This clonotype was observed a handful of times. The rearrangement uses TRBV14 and TRBJ2-1, with D unresolved. V gave up 0 bases and J gave up 2 bases, with 8 bases separating them. The CDR3 is 15 amino acids. Germline-derived CDR1 and CDR2 are SGHDN and FVKESK. CDR3 nucleotides: TGTGCCAGCAGCCAAGAGGAGCAGGCCTACAATGAGCAGTTCTTC. Encoded protein: CASSQEEQAYNEQFF.

The rearrangement links TRBV15 to TRBJ2-1, with D hard to call. CDR3 length: 12 residues. Germline loops: CDR1 LNHNV, CDR2 YYDKDF (reference sequence). V was shortened by 6 bases and J by 6 bases, with 9 bases between the two germline ends. Here the CDR3 DNA reads TGTGCCACCAGTTTAGGACCCAATGAGCAGTTCTTC. Protein product: CATSLGPNEQFF.

This clonotype was detected only a few times. This chain joins TRBV9 and TRBJ2-5; 9 nucleotides agree with TRBD2. The CDR3 has 18 amino acids. V dropped 3 bases and J dropped 2; count of bases not matched to a gene: 14. Germline CDR1 is SGDLS and CDR2 is YYNGEE. This CDR3 reads CASSESPYGTSLQETQYF. DNA of the CDR3: TGTGCCAGCAGCGAGAGCCCCTATGGGACTAGCTTGCAAGAGACCCAGTACTTC.

This clonotype was counted a few times. This chain uses TRBV12-3 or TRBV12-4 with TRBJ1-2, with D possibly TRBD1 on 5 matching bases. With 6 bases removed from V and 8 bases from J, the gap between germline ends came to 25 bases. The CDR3 is made up of 16 amino acids. The CDR3 here is CASRPSILSTGDGYTF. The CDR3 coding sequence is TGTGCCAGCAGACCATCGATCCTTTCCACTGGGGACGGCTACACCTTC.

This clonotype was counted only a few times. This chain connects TRBV7-9 to TRBJ1-3; D possibly corresponds to TRBD1 (6 bases). Germline assignment: CDR1 SEHNR and CDR2 FQNEAQ (reference sequence). The CDR3 extends over 19 amino acids. V was shortened by 6 bases and J by 2 bases, with 26 bases between the two germline ends. The CDR3: CASRPYHGHPGGPGNTIYF. DNA of the CDR3: TGTGCCAGCAGACCGTACCATGGCCACCCCGGGGGGCCTGGAAACACCATATATTTT.

The gene calls are TRBV5-1 and TRBJ2-7; 10 bases map to TRBD2. CDR1 is SGHRS and CDR2 is YFSETQ in the germline V gene. Trimming cost V 2 bases and J 6 bases; bases outside gene matches: 8. This CDR3 contains 15 residues. The CDR3 is CASSFEAGGPREQYF. As DNA, the CDR3 is TGCGCCAGCAGCTTCGAAGCGGGAGGGCCGCGCGAGCAGTACTTC.

The rearrangement links TRBV12-3 or TRBV12-4 to TRBJ1-1, with D perhaps TRBD1 (5 bases). The CDR3 runs to 13 residues. The V end was cut by 8 bases, the J end by 1 base, with 11 bases between. CDR3 DNA: TGTGCCAGCTTGGATACAGGGAACACTGAAGCTTTCTTT. This encodes CASLDTGNTEAFF.

The V and J genes are TRBV7-6 and TRBJ2-7, with D possibly matching TRBD1 (6 bases). V was clipped by 5 bases and J by 2 bases, with 10 bases between them. The germline gives CDR1 SGHVS, CDR2 FNYEAQ. There are 13 residues in the CDR3. The CDR3 nucleotides read TGTGCCAGCAGCCCGTGGACAGCCTACGAGCAGTACTTC. It specifies CASSPWTAYEQYF. The complete variable domain, with remaining parts taken from reference TRBV7-6 and TRBJ2-7, reads GAGVSQSPRYKVTKRGQDVALRCDPISGHVSLYWYRQALGQGPEFLTYFNYEAQQDKSGLPNDRFSAERPEGSISTLTIQRTEQRDSAMYRCASSPWTAYEQYFGPGTRLTVT.

This clonotype was seen a handful of times. The chain joins TRBV5-6 to TRBJ1-4; tentatively, D is TRBD1 (6 bases). Trimming stripped 2 bases from V and 7 bases from J, with 12 bases between. The CDR3 loop spans 14 amino acids. Germline V CDR1 and CDR2: SGHDT, YYEEEE. In DNA form, the CDR3 reads TGTGCCAGCAGCTTAGACAGGCGGCGTGAAAAACTGTTTTTT. It specifies CASSLDRRREKLFF.

V is TRBV7-9 and J is TRBJ2-7; 7 nucleotides line up with TRBD1. The CDR3 loop spans 15 amino acids. V dropped 3 bases and J dropped 0; count of bases not matched to a gene: 5. Per germline, CDR1 SEHNR and CDR2 FQNEAQ (reference sequence). The CDR3: CASSFSGQSSYEQYF. In nucleotides, the CDR3 is TGTGCCAGCAGCTTCTCGGGACAGAGCTCCTACGAGCAGTACTTC.

The V gene is TRBV6-1, the J gene TRBJ2-7; D remains ambiguous. Trimming shortened V by 1 base and J by 0 bases, and 10 bases separated the two germline ends. Germline V gives CDR1 MNHNS, CDR2 SASEGT. The CDR3 loop spans 15 amino acids. The CDR3 sequence: CASSEGWVSSYEQYF. CDR3 DNA sequence: TGTGCCAGCAGTGAAGGGTGGGTAAGCTCCTACGAGCAGTACTTC.

This clonotype has only a few counts. One end of the junction is discordant with germline, which a read error may explain. The chain employs TRBV7-7 and TRBJ2-2; D gene unclear. CDR3 length: 13 residues. Germline CDR1 and CDR2: SSHAT and FNYEAQ (reference sequence). CDR3: CASSLKSPGELFF. In nucleotides, the CDR3 is TGTGCTAGCAGCTTAAAGAGTCCCGGGGAGCTGTTTTTT.

This clonotype has just a few counts. V usage is TRBV15 and J usage is TRBJ2-7; 9 bases fit TRBD2. J gave up 4 bases and V 4 bases, and 2 bases lay outside the gene matches. The CDR3 totals 13 residues. Germline values: CDR1 LNHNV, CDR2 YYDKDF (reference sequence). The CDR3 DNA reads as TGTGCCACCAGCAATAGCGGGGGTTACGAGCAGTACTTC. It encodes CATSNSGGYEQYF.

There are a few counts of this clonotype. V is TRBV6-2 or TRBV6-3 and J is TRBJ2-4, with D possibly matching TRBD1 (5 bases). CDR1 is MNHEY and CDR2 is SVGEGT in the germline V gene. The CDR3 consists of 14 residues. V was pared by 3 bases and J by 8 bases, with 14 bases between. The CDR3 bases are TGTGCCAGCAGTTATAGTTCAGGGATAGACATTCAGTACTTC. Amino acid sequence: CASSYSSGIDIQYF.

The chain uses TRBV18 and TRBJ1-5; D possibly corresponds to TRBD1 (5 bases). CDR1 KGHSH and CDR2 LQKENI come from the germline V gene. CDR3 length: 18 residues. Deletions cut 3 bases from V and 0 bases from J, with 18 bases between. In DNA, the CDR3 is TGTGCCAGCTCACCGGAACAGGCCACCCCTTATAGCAATCAGCCCCAGCATTTT. Translated: CASSPEQATPYSNQPQHF.

The chain links TRBV4-3 to TRBJ1-4; weak D call: TRBD1 (6 bases). Germline CDR1 LGHNA, CDR2 YSLEER. This CDR3 region has 16 residues. V lost 0 bases and J 7 bases, leaving 15 bases between the germline ends. The CDR3 DNA follows: TGCGCCAGCAGCCAAGATTTAGAGGGGGGGAGTGAAAAACTGTTTTTT. Translated, it gives CASSQDLEGGSEKLFF.